This TCR beta chain is from a study of cytomegalovirus exposure and HLA in healthy donors. Whole-study context: A prior analysis found 117 million unique TCR beta sequences from 150 million to 200 million T cells.

Of note for this clone: Its antigen is unknown.

Germline V lookup: CDR1 LGHNT, CDR2 FRNRAP. CDR3 length: 16 residues. V was pared by 6 bases and J by 5 bases, with 10 bases of the junction left unmatched. 13 Jbeta primers and 60 Vbeta primers were used for the PCR. Generated by immunoSEQ multiplex PCR, the TCRdb table keeps only in-frame clones and is missing some. The sample carries 100,000 or so clones, over 65% recorded once. Findings and limits, study-wide: In a later analysis, an Asian-associated ancestry cluster reportedly showed fewer N-insertions than the roughly 700-donor mean. Testing in vitro showed a few CMV-associated chains specific for CMV antigens.

Sequencing was carried out using PBMCs. This TCR came from a female donor in good health and CMV-seropositive. The rearrangement links TRBV12-5 to TRBJ2-7; 13 bases map to TRBD2. The CDR3 region is CASGNRTSGSIHEQYF. The CDR3 region has the DNA TGTGCTAGTGGCAACAGGACTAGCGGGAGCATCCACGAGCAGTACTTC.